This TCR beta chain was sequenced in a study of response to subunit inactivated influenza vaccine. J lost 8 bases, V lost 1 base, and 15 bases had no gene match. Germline V gives CDR1 SGHRS, CDR2 YFSETQ. The CDR3 extends over 18 amino acids. In regard to this clonotype: Its antigen is still unknown.

Study-wide results and limits: With each seasonal influenza vaccination, the authors suggested, few new T cells are recruited.

TCRdb re-called the RT-PCR reads through MiXCR, storing one row per CDR3 protein. The table lists about 800,000 distinct CDR3 sequences, 21% of them singletons. The source of this sequence is a man between 45 and 60 years old who received an inactivated influenza vaccine. The rearrangement links TRBV5-1 to TRBJ2-1, with TRBD2 matching 10 bases. Sequenced here: PBMCs from blood, sampled roughly 5 days after vaccination. In DNA, the CDR3 is TGCGCCAGCAGCTTGTGGGCTAGCGGGAGTCGTGAGTATCATGAGCAGTTCTTC. It encodes CASSLWASGSREYHEQFF.